The 29 T cell receptor beta chains presented below share a single source sample, sequenced in a study of cytomegalovirus exposure and HLA in healthy donors. The primer mix had 60 Vbeta and 13 Jbeta primers. TCRdb's table, derived via immunoSEQ multiplex PCR, lists solely in-frame clones and lacks some. This sample has under 200,000 clones, with 55% to 65% found just once. Sequencing used PBMCs. These receptors originate from a man aged 35 to 55 in good health and CMV-seronegative.

This clone was seen only a few times. The rearrangement joins TRBV6-5 to TRBJ1-1, with D perhaps TRBD1 (6 bases). The length of the CDR3 is 13 residues. Trimming removed 7 bases from V and 10 bases from J, with 19 bases in between. Germline-derived CDR1 and CDR2 are MNHEY and SVGAGI. Written as DNA, the CDR3 is TGTGCCAGCACCCAACCCGGGACACAGTCAGCTTTCTTT. Residues: CASTQPGTQSAFF.

With regard to this clone: At one end, the junction sequence differs from germline, possibly due to a read error. Distinct nucleotide sequences in the sample also encode this CDR3. V is TRBV23-1 and J is TRBJ2-5, with TRBD1 matching 9 bases. TRBV23-1 is known as an ORF, though its function is uncertain. CDR3 size: 15 residues. The CDR3 DNA reads as TGCGCCAGCAGACGGGGGGCAGGACAGGGGTGGACCCAATACTTC. Translating it yields CASRRGAGQGWTQYF.

The chain has TRBV19 and TRBJ2-7; the match to TRBD1 covers 9 bases. V lost 6 bases and J lost 5; bases outside the gene matches: 11. This CDR3 contains 15 residues. The germline V gene has CDR1 LNHDA and CDR2 SQIVND (reference sequence). The CDR3 sequence: CASSSMGQGKNEQYF. CDR3 DNA sequence: TGTGCCAGTAGCAGTATGGGACAGGGAAAAAACGAGCAGTACTTC. Using reference TRBV19 and TRBJ2-7 for the parts outside the CDR3, the full variable domain is DGGITQSPKYLFRKEGQNVTLSCEQNLNHDAMYWYRQDPGQGLRLIYYSQIVNDFQKGDIAEGYSVSREKKESFPLTVTSAQKNPTAFYLCASSSMGQGKNEQYFGPGTRLTVT.

The chain carries TRBV30 and TRBJ2-5; a weak D match, TRBD1 (6 bases). The last part of the DNA fits TRBJ2-7 better; the J call may be wrong. Germline V gene data show CDR1 as GTSNPN and CDR2 as SVGIG (reference sequence). There are 14 residues in the CDR3. The CDR3 bases are TGTGCCTGGAGGGCACCCGGACAGACCTACGAGCAGTACTTC. It encodes CAWRAPGQTYEQYF.

This clone was seen a few times. The CDR3 nucleotides are TGTGCCAGTAGTCGGGCGACAGAGATTGAAGCTTTCTTT. This translates into CASSRATEIEAFF. The genes are TRBV19 and TRBJ1-1; weak D call: TRBD1 (5 bases). The CDR3 contains 13 residues. Germline loops: CDR1 LNHDA, CDR2 SQIVND (reference sequence). V was trimmed by 5 bases and J by 7 bases, leaving 14 bases between them.

The rearrangement links TRBV5-1 to TRBJ2-5; possibly TRBD2 for D (6 bases). The end of the DNA aligns better with TRBJ2-7, so the J call may be wrong. The germline V gene has CDR1 SGHRS and CDR2 YFSETQ. This CDR3 region has 16 residues. CDR3 protein: CASSLGAGRSSYEQYF. In DNA form, the CDR3 reads TGCGCCAGCAGCCTTGGGGCCGGGAGAAGCTCCTACGAGCAGTACTTC.

The chain employs TRBV27 and TRBJ1-6; D ambiguous. This CDR3 has 13 residues. Germline V CDR1 and CDR2: MNHEY, SMNVEV (reference sequence). The V end lost 2 bases, the J end lost 4 bases, and 3 bases lay between the germline ends. CDR3 DNA: TGTGCCAGCAGTTTAGAGTATAATTCACCCCTCCACTTT. Amino acids: CASSLEYNSPLHF.

This chain connects TRBV5-1 to TRBJ1-1, with D possibly being TRBD1 (6 bases). Trimming left V 4 bases short and J 1 base short, with 14 bases between. Per the germline V gene, CDR1 is SGHRS and CDR2 is YFSETQ. This CDR3 has 15 amino acids. CDR3 coding DNA: TGCGCCAGCAGCCCCCGGACAGCAGGGAACACTGAAGCTTTCTTT. Its translation is CASSPRTAGNTEAFF.

The chain couples TRBV21-1 to TRBJ2-1; TRBD2 is the table's D call, not checked against the DNA. TRBV21-1 is noted as a pseudogene. The CDR3 sequence is 14 residues long. The CDR3 DNA reads as TGTGCCAGCGTGTGGTTAGCGGGGGACAATGAGCAGTTCTTC. Its translation: CASVWLAGDNEQFF.

The CDR3 sequence: CASSYDGGGLDEQYF. The CDR3 coding sequence is TGTGCCAGCAGTTACGATGGGGGGGGTCTCGACGAGCAGTACTTC. The J gene is TRBJ2-7, the V gene TRBV6-5, with 7 bases matching TRBD2. The CDR3 has 15 residues. V lost 2 bases, J lost 5 bases, and 9 bases stayed unmatched. In germline, CDR1 is MNHEY, CDR2 SVGAGI.

The chain has TRBV7-9 and TRBJ2-3; D unresolved. CDR1 SEHNR and CDR2 FQNEAQ come from the germline V gene (reference sequence). CDR3 length equals 15 residues. V dropped 0 bases and J dropped 4 bases, with 11 bases sitting between them. As DNA, the CDR3 is TGTGCCAGCAGCTTAGCCCCCATAGTAGCAGATACGCAGTATTTT. It yields the protein CASSLAPIVADTQYF.

This clone occurred a few times. The chain recombines TRBV2 with TRBJ2-5; 7 nucleotides line up with TRBD1. The trim removed 2 bases at V and 3 bases at J, leaving 6 bases unmatched. The CDR3 is 15 residues long. Germline V gene sequence: CDR1 SNHLY, CDR2 FYNNEI. This CDR3 reads CASSERDSREETQYF. The CDR3 region has the DNA TGTGCCAGCAGTGAAAGGGACAGTCGGGAAGAGACCCAGTACTTC.

CDR3 nucleotide sequence: TGTGCCAGCAGTGTACAGGAAAGCAGCACAGATACGCAGTATTTT. Translation: CASSVQESSTDTQYF. This chain links TRBV2 with TRBJ2-3; D possibly corresponds to TRBD1 (5 bases). The germline V and J ends were trimmed by 4 bases and 0 bases, with 11 bases remaining between them. Germline-derived CDR1 and CDR2 are SNHLY and FYNNEI. This CDR3 has 15 residues.

This clone was found once. The gene calls are TRBV7-3 and TRBJ2-3; 10 bases align to TRBD2. Germline V CDR1 and CDR2: SGHTA, FQGTGA. The V gene end was trimmed by 5 bases and the J gene end by 11 bases; junction bases not matched to a gene: 16. The CDR3 loop spans 16 amino acids. CDR3 coding DNA: TGTGCCAGCAGCCCTAGCCCCCGGACTAGCGGAAGGGAGCAGTATTTT. Residues: CASSPSPRTSGREQYF.

The chain couples TRBV7-8 to TRBJ2-3, with a tentative D call TRBD2 (6 bases). This CDR3 spans 15 amino acids. Between the trimmed V and J ends, which lost 1 base and 0 bases, there was a span of 8 bases. Germline CDR1 is SGHVS and CDR2 is FQNEAQ. This CDR3 is CASSLGLASTDTQYF. The CDR3 nucleotides read TGTGCCAGCAGCTTAGGGCTAGCGAGCACAGATACGCAGTATTTT.

The rearrangement uses TRBV9 and TRBJ2-3; D might be TRBD1 (6 bases). The CDR3 loop spans 15 amino acids. With 2 bases removed from V and 5 bases from J, the gap between germline ends came to 15 bases. CDR1 is SGDLS, CDR2 YYNGEE, per germline. This CDR3 is CASSVEQGRVDTQYF. Here the CDR3 DNA reads TGTGCCAGCAGCGTCGAACAGGGTCGGGTAGATACGCAGTATTTT.

The chain uses TRBV5-1 and TRBJ1-2; D call uncertain. Germline lookup yields CDR1 SGHRS and CDR2 YFSETQ. V lost 4 bases to trimming and J lost 7 bases, with 14 bases between them. This CDR3 has 13 residues. This CDR3 reads CASSPPGSGGYTF. The DNA of the CDR3 is TGCGCCAGCAGCCCCCCCGGGAGTGGTGGCTACACCTTC.

The chain uses TRBV19 and TRBJ2-3; TRBD2 matches 7 bases. Looked up from germline, CDR1 is LNHDA and CDR2 is SQIVND (reference sequence). V was pared by 5 bases and J by 2 bases, with 10 bases of the junction left unmatched. The CDR3 length is 16 residues. The CDR3 DNA is TGTGCCAGTAGTGAGCTGAAGCGGGGTGACACAGATACGCAGTATTTT. It encodes CASSELKRGDTDTQYF.

CDR3 in DNA: TGTGCCAGTAGTATCGTATGGACAGGGAAGGGGATGAACACTGAAGCTTTCTTT. Translation: CASSIVWTGKGMNTEAFF. The gene calls are TRBV19 and TRBJ1-1, with 8 positions matching TRBD1. CDR1 is LNHDA, CDR2 SQIVND, per germline (reference sequence). With V trimmed by 3 bases and J by 0 bases, 12 bases remained unmatched. This CDR3 contains 18 residues.

The chain links TRBV15 to TRBJ1-5; 7 nucleotides line up with TRBD1. The CDR3 is made up of 14 amino acids. The V gene end was trimmed by 6 bases and the J gene end by 3 bases; junction bases not matched to a gene: 5. Germline V gene sequence: CDR1 LNHNV, CDR2 YYDKDF (reference sequence). The CDR3 loop is CATRKGTANQPQHF. In DNA, the CDR3 is TGTGCCACCAGAAAGGGGACAGCCAATCAGCCCCAGCATTTT.

This chain links TRBV9 with TRBJ2-1, with D tentatively TRBD1 (6 bases). The CDR3 length is 17 residues. Trimming stripped 3 bases from V and 1 base from J, with 17 bases between. The germline gives CDR1 SGDLS, CDR2 YYNGEE. The CDR3 protein is CASSAAAGTFSYNEQFF. The DNA of the CDR3 is TGTGCCAGCAGCGCAGCAGCCGGGACATTTTCCTACAATGAGCAGTTCTTC.

A few counts support this clone. This sequence joins TRBV7-3 and TRBJ1-1; 7 bases are a match to TRBD1. The CDR3 consists of 13 residues. CDR1 is SGHTA, CDR2 FQGTGA, per germline. Trimming at V came to 5 bases and at J to 6 bases, leaving 6 bases not matched to a gene. CDR3 DNA sequence: TGTGCCAGCAGCAAAGACAGGGTCGCTGAAGCTTTCTTT. Its protein is CASSKDRVAEAFF.

CDR3 DNA sequence: TGTGCCTGGAGTTCAGCGGGGTGGGAGACCCAGTACTTC. The encoded protein is CAWSSAGWETQYF. The chain is built from TRBV30 and TRBJ2-5; 7 bases align to TRBD2. Germline V gene lookup returns CDR1 GTSNPN and CDR2 SVGIG (reference sequence). CDR3 length equals 13 residues. The V segment lost 2 bases and the J segment 5 bases; nucleotides outside the gene matches: 5.

This rearrangement joins TRBV5-8 to TRBJ1-6; D not certain. The CDR3 covers 16 residues. Germline CDR1 SGHTS, CDR2 YDEGEE. The V gene lost 2 bases and the J gene lost 0 bases, with 9 bases spanning the gap. The CDR3 DNA sequence: TGTGCCAGCAGCTTCGCTCGAGTCTCCTATAATTCACCCCTCCACTTT. Protein sequence: CASSFARVSYNSPLHF.

V is TRBV6-6 and J is TRBJ2-7; 8 bases match TRBD1. This CDR3 region has 14 residues. Germline V lookup: CDR1 MNHNY, CDR2 SVGAGI (reference sequence). J gave up 5 bases and V 5 bases, and 8 bases lay outside the gene matches. CDR3 in amino acids: CASSRSAGGNEQYF. The CDR3 DNA is TGTGCCAGCAGTAGGTCGGCAGGGGGCAACGAGCAGTACTTC.

CDR3 nucleotide sequence: TGTGCCAGCAGCCAACCTGTGGACTATCTCCAGTTCTTC. It encodes CASSQPVDYLQFF. This chain joins TRBV7-2 and TRBJ2-1; the D gene is possibly TRBD2 (6 bases). Germline V CDR1 and CDR2: SGHTA, FQGNSA. Between the trimmed V and J ends, which lost 5 bases and 13 bases, there was a span of 18 bases. CDR3 length: 13 amino acids.

The chain has TRBV4-2 and TRBJ2-3; the match to TRBD1 covers 7 bases. The CDR3 covers 19 residues. With 0 bases clipped from V and 2 bases from J, the junction kept 14 bases outside the gene matches. Germline CDR1 reads LGHNA; CDR2 reads YNFKEQ. The CDR3 here is CASSQDLLTGPVPTDTQYF. The CDR3 coding sequence is TGTGCCAGCAGCCAAGATTTGTTGACAGGGCCGGTACCCACAGATACGCAGTATTTT.

The V gene is TRBV4-2, the J gene TRBJ2-1; 9 positions match TRBD2. The CDR3 extends over 16 amino acids. Germline loops: CDR1 LGHNA, CDR2 YNFKEQ. J lost 1 base, V lost 2 bases, and 3 bases had no gene match. CDR3 nucleotides: TGTGCCAGCAGCCAACCCACTAGCGGGTCCTACAATGAGCAGTTCTTC. Translated: CASSQPTSGSYNEQFF.

The V gene is TRBV9, the J gene TRBJ1-3; D possibly corresponds to TRBD1 (5 bases). This CDR3 has 16 residues. Germline V gives CDR1 SGDLS, CDR2 YYNGEE. V was shortened by 4 bases and J by 0 bases, with 14 bases between the two germline ends. The CDR3 DNA sequence: TGTGCCAGCAGCTTCGGGGGGGTAAGCTCTGGAAACACCATATATTTT. This codes for CASSFGGVSSGNTIYF.